This TCR beta chain was obtained from a study of identical twins. Every sampled donor was Caucasian and healthy. Per germline, CDR1 ENHRY and CDR2 SYGVKD. Trimming removed 4 bases at V and 0 bases at J, with 11 bases between. This CDR3 has 15 amino acids. Regarding the study as a whole: Potential partial confounding of zero-insertion analyses by invariant MAIT and iNKT cells was noted. Twins shared beta out-of-frame sequences in excess, but this excess was weaker.

Through template switching, a universal primer site was introduced, and the cDNA contained unique molecular identifiers. TCRdb analysed the 5' RACE reads with MiXCR anew, one entry per CDR3 protein. Counted here are hundreds of thousands of distinct CDR3 sequences, 9% to 15% occurring once; the ten biggest clones make up around 1.6%. About this clonotype: What it binds is not known.

These same records also appear under a second study, on yellow fever vaccine responses in identical twins.

Sequencing input: PBMCs. The sequence was collected from a woman aged 18-29 years in good health. The chain combines TRBV10-3 with TRBJ2-3; D ambiguous. The CDR3 DNA follows: TGTGCCATCAGTGCTGGTACGGCTAGCACAGATACGCAGTATTTT. As protein: CAISAGTASTDTQYF.